A selection of T cell receptor beta chains follows, all from one sample in a study of identical twins. TCRdb processed the 5' RACE reads anew with MiXCR; each CDR3 protein has one entry. In the table there are around 960,000 distinct CDR3 sequences, roughly an eighth of which are singletons. This same sample was also taken into another study, of yellow fever vaccine responses in identical twins.

Source material: PBMCs. The receptors shown here come from a young woman in good health. The CDR3 runs from the conserved cysteine through the conserved F or W. A D gene is named only where the DNA matches it firmly. Not all rows give a size; the values are once, few, many and, for expanded clones, a class.

>TRBD2|TRBJ2-3|TRBV11-2|NA
CASSSERGVADTQYF
TGTGCCAGCAGCTCCGAGCGGGGCGTGGCAGATACGCAGTATTTT
>TRBD2|TRBJ2-7|TRBV20-1|few
CSAMREITGGAYEQYF
TGCAGTGCAATGAGAGAGATAACGGGAGGGGCCTACGAGCAGTACTTC
>NA|TRBJ1-6|TRBV10-3|NA
CAISGGQNNSPLHF
TGTGCCATCAGTGGAGGGCAGAATAATTCACCCCTCCACTTT
>NA|TRBJ2-1|TRBV9|NA
CASPPPTEGSYNEQFF
TGTGCCAGCCCACCCCCGACCGAGGGGTCGTACAATGAGCAGTTCTTC
>NA|TRBJ2-3|TRBV20-1|NA
CSVPLNGASTDTQYF
TGCAGTGTACCCCTTAACGGGGCGAGCACAGATACGCAGTATTTT
>NA|TRBJ2-2|TRBV5-1|few
CASSLEVGQGNTGELFF
TGCGCCAGCAGCTTGGAGGTTGGGCAGGGGAACACCGGGGAGCTGTTTTTT
>NA|TRBJ2-6|TRBV28|NA
CATEAGVTGANVLTF
TGTGCCACCGAGGCTGGGGTTACTGGGGCCAACGTCCTGACTTTC
>NA|TRBJ1-5|TRBV27|NA
CASSWGQFEPQHF
TGTGCCAGCAGTTGGGGGCAATTCGAGCCCCAGCATTTT
>NA|TRBJ2-7|TRBV6-5|NA
CASSYTTYSYEQYF
TGTGCCAGCAGTTACACGACATACTCCTACGAGCAGTACTTC
>TRBD2|TRBJ2-2|TRBV19|NA
CASIRRAGGRGNTGELFF
TGTGCCAGTATCCGAAGAGCGGGGGGAAGAGGGAACACCGGGGAGCTGTTTTTT
>NA|TRBJ1-4|TRBV5-5|NA
CASSPGAGGANEKLFF
TGTGCCAGCAGCCCGGGGGCTGGGGGAGCTAATGAAAAACTGTTTTTT
>TRBD2|TRBJ2-1|TRBV11-2|NA
CASSLDFWGGYNEQFF
TGTGCCAGCAGCTTAGATTTCTGGGGGGGCTACAATGAGCAGTTCTTC
>NA|TRBJ2-7|TRBV2|once
CASSEASAYEQYF
TGTGCCAGCAGTGAAGCGTCGGCTTACGAGCAGTACTTC
>NA|TRBJ1-1|TRBV13|NA
CASSNKLEAFF
TGTGCCAGCAGCAACAAACTTGAAGCTTTCTTT
>TRBD1|TRBJ2-7|TRBV7-9|NA
CASSPKTGQLSYEQYF
TGTGCCAGCAGCCCTAAGACAGGGCAACTCTCCTACGAGCAGTACTTC
>NA|TRBJ2-7|TRBV16|few
CASSVEAPVSYHEQYF
TGTGCCAGCAGCGTAGAAGCCCCGGTTTCTTATCACGAGCAGTACTTC
>NA|TRBJ2-5|TRBV5-5|NA
CASSWGDETQYF
TGTGCCAGTTCCTGGGGCGATGAGACCCAGTACTTC
>TRBD2|TRBJ2-2|TRBV12-3/TRBV12-4|NA
CASSQEAGVATGELFF
TGTGCCAGCAGCCAAGAGGCGGGAGTGGCTACCGGGGAGCTGTTTTTT
>NA|TRBJ2-1|TRBV29-1|NA
CSVGDGYNEQFF
TGCAGCGTTGGAGACGGCTACAATGAGCAGTTCTTC
>NA|TRBJ2-2|TRBV3-1|few
CASSQDYSDTDTGELFF
TGTGCCAGCAGCCAAGATTACTCAGACACCGACACCGGGGAGCTGTTTTTT
>NA|TRBJ1-5|TRBV12-3/TRBV12-4|many
CASTPGATQPQHF
TGTGCCAGCACTCCAGGGGCGACTCAGCCCCAGCATTTT
>TRBD2|TRBJ2-7|TRBV5-1|many
CASSLASSGPYEQYF
TGCGCCAGCAGCTTGGCCTCTAGCGGCCCCTACGAGCAGTACTTC
>NA|TRBJ1-6|TRBV12-3/TRBV12-4|many
CASSFWGDNSPLHF
TGTGCCAGCAGTTTTTGGGGGGATAATTCACCCCTCCACTTT
>NA|TRBJ2-1|TRBV20-1|few
CSAQGPLSYNEQFF
TGCAGTGCCCAGGGACCCCTCTCCTACAATGAGCAGTTCTTC
>NA|TRBJ2-7|TRBV28|NA
CASSFRNAYEQYF
TGTGCCAGCAGTTTTCGCAATGCCTACGAGCAGTACTTC
>NA|TRBJ2-3|TRBV29-1|many
CSVERGGLSTDTQYF
TGCAGCGTTGAGAGGGGGGGATTGAGCACAGATACGCAGTATTTT